The next 2 T cell receptor beta chains were all read from a single sample in a study of human T cells and chemical hapten exposure. Time point specified: patch test 1, 2 weeks after DPC sensitization. This sample's treatment: therapeutic diphenylcyclopropenone sensitization with weekly scalp DPC. TCRdb re-called the RACE reads with MiXCR, one entry per CDR3 protein. The sample lists roughly 86,000 distinct CDR3 sequences; roughly 10% were seen once. The sequences come from whole blood, collected in connection with sensitization to the hapten diphenylcyclopropenone (DPC). These receptors all come from a man between 40 and 49 years old with alopecia areata. Some clones in this sample may be carry-over from other donors' samples.

This clonotype was observed a handful of times. This chain joins TRBV24-1 and TRBJ2-2; D not resolved. Per germline, CDR1 KGHDR and CDR2 SFDVKD. CDR3 length: 15 amino acids. Between the trimmed V and J ends, which lost 7 bases and 0 bases, there was a span of 11 bases. CDR3 in amino acids: CATRSGTANTGELFF. The CDR3 region has the DNA TGTGCCACCAGATCCGGAACAGCGAACACCGGGGAGCTGTTTTTT.

This rearrangement joins TRBV6-2 or TRBV6-3 to TRBJ2-5; tentatively, D is TRBD1 or TRBD2 (5 bases each). The V end lost 6 bases, the J end lost 4 bases, and 9 bases lay between the germline ends. CDR1 MNHEY and CDR2 SVGEGT come from the germline V gene. The CDR3 runs 12 residues. This CDR3 reads CASSGTGETQYF. CDR3 sequence (DNA): TGTGCCAGCAGCGGGACGGGAGAGACCCAGTACTTC.